One TCR beta chain is described in this entry. Its specificity is unknown. The J segment lost 5 bases and the V segment lost 1 base, leaving 5 bases of the junction unmatched. The CDR3 has 17 amino acids. The V gene's germline CDR1 is SGHVS and CDR2 FNYEAQ. This entry is derived from a study of follicular helper T cells after annual influenza vaccination. The overall study: Some donors were sampled over the 2013-2014, 2014-2015 and 2015-2016 vaccinations. Study results and limitations: Yearly vaccinations repeatedly recalled conserved clonotypes in ICOS+CD38+ cTfh. ICOS+CD38+ cTfh clonality change tracked circulating plasmablast frequency change.

Produced via immunoSEQ multiplex PCR; TCRdb's table is partial and in-frame only. The sample records about 11,000 clones, about 82% being singletons. Adults received seasonal inactivated influenza vaccine, with sorted blood CD4 subsets sequenced before and after. The specimen comprised CXCR5- memory CD4+ T cells sorted from blood, sampled 6 weeks after influenza vaccination. V is TRBV7-6 and J is TRBJ2-7, with 16 bases fitting TRBD2. The receptor was derived from an adult who received the influenza vaccine. CDR3 in amino acids: CASSLGGLAGGPHEQYF. CDR3 nucleotides: TGTGCCAGCAGCTTAGGGGGACTAGCGGGGGGGCCCCACGAGCAGTACTTC.